This entry features one T cell receptor (beta chain) sequence. This sample was included in a study of cytomegalovirus exposure and HLA in healthy donors. Overall study: For the 300 to 400 genotyped donors, more than 80% fell within the Caucasian-associated ancestry cluster.

Unrecorded immune exposures were likely, despite nominal health at sampling. The PCR was carried out with 60 Vbeta primers and 13 Jbeta primers. Profiled with immunoSEQ multiplex PCR; TCRdb holds only in-frame clones, not every one. The profile shows over 95,000 clones, approximately 80% of them singletons. This sequence originates from a man aged 35 to 55 in good health and CMV-seropositive. Material for sequencing was PBMCs.

CDR3 in amino acids: CASSLDSRTSGGISYEQYF. The CDR3 DNA sequence: TGTGCCAGCAGCTTAGACAGCCGGACTAGCGGGGGAATCTCCTACGAGCAGTACTTC. The chain links TRBV5-4 to TRBJ2-7, with TRBD2 identical over 13 bases. The CDR3 runs 19 residues. Per germline, CDR1 SGHNT and CDR2 YYREEE (reference sequence). After removal of 2 bases from V and 0 bases from J, the junction contained 11 bases not matched to a gene.